These 12 T cell receptor beta chains were all obtained from the same sample, sequenced in a study of cytomegalovirus exposure and HLA in healthy donors. PCR employed 60 Vbeta and 13 Jbeta primers. Libraries were prepared by immunoSEQ multiplex PCR; TCRdb keeps only in-frame clonotypes and omits some of them. There are 150,000 to 200,000 clones in the sample; over 65% occur only once, and around 6.9% lies in the top ten. The source material was PBMCs. The origin of the receptors is a man in his forties or fifties in good health and CMV-seropositive.

The V call is TRBV23-1, the J call TRBJ1-1; D is unclear. TRBV23-1 is an ORF, with its function uncertain. CDR3 length: 14 residues. V lost 2 bases, J lost 3 bases, and 10 bases lay in between. The CDR3 DNA is TGCGCCAGCAGTCAAAGCCACGGTGACACTGAAGCTTTCTTT. Translated: CASSQSHGDTEAFF.

The rearrangement links TRBV7-2 to TRBJ2-3, with no clear D. The germline V and J ends were trimmed by 0 bases and 4 bases, with 5 bases remaining between them. The CDR3 runs to 13 residues. CDR1 and CDR2 from the germline V gene are SGHTA and FQGNSA. The DNA for the CDR3 is TGTGCCAGCAGCTTAGCGGAGCCAGATACGCAGTATTTT. Translation gives CASSLAEPDTQYF.

The genes are TRBV5-5 and TRBJ1-1; D unresolved. In germline, CDR1 is SGHKS, CDR2 YYEKEE (reference sequence). The V gene lost 1 base and the J gene lost 2 bases, with 9 bases spanning the gap. The CDR3 is 14 residues long. The CDR3 DNA is TGTGCCAGCAGCTTGAGCTACAGAAACACTGAAGCTTTCTTT. It yields the protein CASSLSYRNTEAFF.

This rearrangement joins TRBV7-3 to TRBJ1-3; 9 nucleotides align to TRBD1. CDR3 size: 13 residues. Germline V gene data show CDR1 as SGHTA and CDR2 as FQGTGA. V shed 8 bases and J 2 bases; nucleotides not matched to a gene: 1. CDR3: CASGTGPGNTIYF. The CDR3 region has the DNA TGTGCCAGCGGGACAGGGCCTGGAAACACCATATATTTT. Full variable domain (rest looked up from reference TRBV7-3 and TRBJ1-3): GAGVSQTPSNKVTEKGKYVELRCDPISGHTALYWYRQSLGQGPEFLIYFQGTGAADDSGLPNDRFFAVRPEGSVSTLKIQRTERGDSAVYLCASGTGPGNTIYFGEGSWLTVV.

This sequence joins TRBV6-6 and TRBJ2-7; 8 bases match TRBD1. J lost 6 bases, V lost 2 bases, and 12 bases had no gene match. Germline-derived CDR1 and CDR2 are MNHNY and SVGAGI (reference sequence). The CDR3 is made up of 16 amino acids. CDR3 in amino acids: CASSYPTTGGRAEQYF. In DNA, the CDR3 is TGTGCCAGCAGTTACCCCACAACAGGGGGGCGCGCCGAGCAGTACTTC.

The chain recombines TRBV27 with TRBJ1-2, with 9 bases that match TRBD1. The CDR3 contains 13 residues. Unmatched junction bases numbered 5, after V lost 5 bases and J lost 7 bases. Germline V gene lookup returns CDR1 MNHEY and CDR2 SMNVEV (reference sequence). CDR3 nucleotide sequence: TGTGCCAGCAGTCTACAGGGGGCGGGTGGCTACACCTTC. Translated: CASSLQGAGGYTF.

CDR3 loop: CASSEQGYQPQHF. In DNA, the CDR3 is TGTGCCAGCAGTGAACAGGGTTATCAGCCCCAGCATTTT. The chain links TRBV2 to TRBJ1-5; possibly TRBD1 for D (5 bases). V was trimmed by 2 bases and J by 5 bases, leaving 7 bases between them. This CDR3 comprises 13 residues. CDR1 SNHLY and CDR2 FYNNEI come from the germline V gene.

V gene TRBV5-5 combines with J gene TRBJ2-5; D possibly corresponds to TRBD2 (5 bases). The germline V gene encodes CDR1 SGHKS and CDR2 YYEKEE (reference sequence). V was trimmed by 0 bases and J by 2 bases, leaving 11 bases between them. This CDR3 region has 15 residues. As DNA, the CDR3 is TGTGCCAGCAGCTTGGTTCAGGACTTACAAGAGACCCAGTACTTC. Translation gives CASSLVQDLQETQYF.

The chain recombines TRBV7-8 with TRBJ1-5, with D possibly being TRBD1 (6 bases). Germline values: CDR1 SGHVS, CDR2 FQNEAQ. With 3 bases removed from V and 5 bases from J, the gap between germline ends came to 11 bases. The CDR3 has 14 residues. CDR3 DNA sequence: TGTGCCAGCAGCTTGCGCAGGGGAGATCAGCCCCAGCATTTT. This translates into CASSLRRGDQPQHF.

The chain combines TRBV4-1 with TRBJ2-5, with TRBD2 matching over 10 bases. V trimming: 1 base; J trimming: 11 bases; junction bases outside the gene matches: 13. The V gene's germline CDR1 is MGHRA and CDR2 YSYEKL. This CDR3 comprises 16 residues. CDR3 in DNA: TGCGCCAGCAGCCAAGGGTCCCCGGGACTAGCGACGGGGCAGTACTTC. It is translated as CASSQGSPGLATGQYF.

The genes are TRBV27 and TRBJ1-6, with 10 positions matching TRBD1. Germline V gene lookup returns CDR1 MNHEY and CDR2 SMNVEV (reference sequence). V dropped 4 bases and J dropped 3; count of bases not matched to a gene: 3. This CDR3 has 16 amino acids. CDR3 sequence reads: CASSSWDRGYNSPLHF. The CDR3 DNA reads TGTGCCAGCAGTTCGTGGGACAGGGGCTATAATTCACCCCTCCACTTT.

The chain has TRBV10-3 and TRBJ1-5, with 9 nucleotides matching TRBD1. The V and J ends lost 4 bases and 7 bases, in that order; junction bases with no gene match: 2. CDR3 length: 13 residues. The germline V gene has CDR1 ENHRY and CDR2 SYGVKD. CDR3 sequence: CAISGQGDQPQHF. The CDR3 DNA reads TGTGCCATCAGTGGACAGGGGGACCAGCCCCAGCATTTT.